The 27 T cell receptor beta chains presented below share a single source sample, sequenced in a study of blood T cells in healthy people across ages. The use of a sample-barcoded 5' primer and a J-beta primer mix characterized a second PCR of about 7 to 12 cycles. Using its own MiXCR run on the 5' RACE reads, TCRdb lists one record per CDR3 protein. The sample contains over 500,000 distinct CDR3 sequences, 25% to 35% of which appear only once. These sequences were also reported in another study, on T cells of mothers and their children.

Sequences were obtained from blood. The receptors shown here come from a boy aged 2 to 10 in good health.

This clonotype has more than one count but fewer than ten. The genes are TRBV20-1 and TRBJ1-4; tentative D call: TRBD1 (6 bases). The CDR3 covers 13 residues. V was cut by 3 bases and J by 4 bases, with 9 bases left in between. Germline V gene sequence: CDR1 DFQATT, CDR2 SNEGSKA (reference sequence). The CDR3 here is CSASQGFNEKLFF. As DNA, the CDR3 is TGCAGTGCTAGTCAGGGGTTTAATGAAAAACTGTTTTTT.

V and J are TRBV4-1 and TRBJ2-5, with a tentative D call TRBD2 (5 bases). The J call could be wrong; TRBJ2-7 is a better fit for the DNA end. Germline V lookup: CDR1 MGHRA, CDR2 YSYEKL. The CDR3 totals 14 residues. The CDR3 nucleotides are TGCGCCAGCAGCCAAGATTCGGGGACCTACGAGCAGTACTTC. This translates into CASSQDSGTYEQYF.

V is TRBV13 and J is TRBJ2-3; 9 bases fit TRBD2. With 4 bases clipped from V and 3 bases from J, the junction kept 11 bases outside the gene matches. CDR1 PRHDT and CDR2 FYEKMQ come from the germline V gene (reference sequence). The CDR3 extends over 17 amino acids. DNA for the CDR3: TGTGCCAGCAGCTCTAGTACGCGGGAGGGCCAGACAGATACGCAGTATTTT. Its protein is CASSSSTREGQTDTQYF.

The chain links TRBV6-2 or TRBV6-3 to TRBJ2-7, with D perhaps matching TRBD2 (6 bases). Trimming took off 5 bases at V and 2 bases at J, with 16 bases between the two ends. The CDR3 is 15 residues long. The germline V gene encodes CDR1 MNHEY and CDR2 SVGEGT. The CDR3 reads CASSKGGVKTYEQYF. The CDR3 region has the DNA TGTGCCAGCAGTAAAGGAGGGGTCAAAACCTACGAGCAGTACTTC.

This chain links TRBV6-2 or TRBV6-3 with TRBJ2-3; D is unclear. V dropped 6 bases and J dropped 2 bases, with 15 bases sitting between them. The CDR3 has 15 residues. Per the germline V gene, CDR1 is MNHEY and CDR2 is SVGEGT. In nucleotides, the CDR3 is TGTGCCAGCAGCCTCCTGAGTGGGGACACAGATACGCAGTATTTT. Protein sequence: CASSLLSGDTDTQYF.

The V gene is TRBV13, the J gene TRBJ2-7, with 7 bases matching TRBD1. CDR3 length: 12 residues. CDR1 and CDR2 (germline): PRHDT, FYEKMQ (reference sequence). V shed 3 bases, J shed 7 bases, and the junction held 3 bases outside the gene matches. The CDR3 spells CASSLTGMEQYF. The CDR3 bases are TGTGCCAGCAGCTTGACAGGGATGGAGCAGTACTTC.

The chain uses TRBV29-1 and TRBJ2-5, with D possibly matching TRBD2 (6 bases). Trimming pared 0 bases from V and 3 bases from J, leaving 14 bases between. The CDR3 is 15 residues long. CDR1 and CDR2 (germline): SQVTM, ANQGSEA. The CDR3: CSVEERGIVKETQYF. As DNA, the CDR3 is TGCAGCGTTGAAGAACGGGGGATTGTAAAAGAGACCCAGTACTTC.

V usage is TRBV6-6 and J usage is TRBJ1-6; no clear D gene. CDR1 MNHNY and CDR2 SVGAGI come from the germline V gene (reference sequence). The CDR3 contains 15 residues. Trimming took off 2 bases at V and 6 bases at J, with 11 bases between the two ends. The DNA of the CDR3 is TGTGCCAGCAGTTACACGGGTATTGGTAATTCACCCCTCCACTTT. Translation gives CASSYTGIGNSPLHF.

This clonotype was picked up a small number of times. This rearrangement joins TRBV6-5 to TRBJ2-5, with 9 bases lining up with TRBD2. Germline loops: CDR1 MNHEY, CDR2 SVGAGI. The CDR3 totals 15 residues. J gave up 7 bases and V 0 bases, and 6 bases lay outside the gene matches. In DNA, the CDR3 is TGTGCCAGCAGTTACTCGAAAGGAGCGGGGGGGACCCAGTACTTC. It specifies CASSYSKGAGGTQYF.

The gene calls are TRBV5-1 and TRBJ2-4, with a possible D match to TRBD1 (5 bases). This CDR3 region has 14 residues. V was trimmed by 7 bases and J by 3 bases, leaving 14 bases between them. Germline V gives CDR1 SGHRS, CDR2 YFSETQ. Here the CDR3 DNA reads TGCGCCAGCGGTCCTGGGGCGTTCAAAAACATTCAGTACTTC. Translated, it gives CASGPGAFKNIQYF.

The CDR3 loop reads CASSQVGSPAEAFF. CDR3 coding DNA: TGTGCCAGCAGCCAAGTGGGATCCCCTGCTGAAGCTTTCTTT. The J gene is TRBJ1-1, the V gene TRBV3-1; D unresolved. The CDR3 extends over 14 amino acids. The germline gives CDR1 LGHDT, CDR2 YNNKEL (reference sequence). V gave up 1 base and J gave up 6 bases, with 12 bases separating them.

This clonotype was observed a few times. V gene TRBV29-1 combines with J gene TRBJ2-7; D is undetermined. This CDR3 is 12 amino acids long. The germline gives CDR1 SQVTM, CDR2 ANQGSEA. V lost 4 bases to trimming and J lost 6 bases, with 13 bases between them. This CDR3 reads CSVAFRAREQYF. CDR3 coding DNA: TGCAGCGTTGCTTTCCGGGCCCGCGAGCAGTACTTC.

In this sample, this clonotype turned up a few times. This sequence joins TRBV6-2 or TRBV6-3 and TRBJ2-5; 7 bases fit TRBD1. The J segment lost 3 bases and the V segment lost 4 bases, leaving 8 bases of the junction unmatched. This CDR3 comprises 15 residues. Germline CDR1 reads MNHEY; CDR2 reads SVGEGT. The CDR3 DNA reads TGTGCCAGCAGTTCCGGGACAGTGAAGAAAGAGACCCAGTACTTC. Protein product: CASSSGTVKKETQYF.

This clonotype was counted between two and nine times. The chain is built from TRBV6-1 and TRBJ2-5; D is possibly TRBD2 (6 bases). V lost 1 base and J lost 5, with 14 bases in between. Looked up from germline, CDR1 is MNHNS and CDR2 is SASEGT. The CDR3 length is 15 residues. This CDR3 reads CASSEERDSWETQYF. CDR3 coding DNA: TGTGCCAGCAGTGAAGAACGGGACTCCTGGGAGACCCAGTACTTC.

V gene TRBV28 combines with J gene TRBJ2-3, with 8 bases fitting TRBD2. This CDR3 has 13 residues. The V gene end was trimmed by 8 bases and the J gene end by 3 bases; junction bases not matched to a gene: 4. Germline CDR1 MDHEN, CDR2 SYDVKM. The CDR3 sequence is CASVAGGTDTQYF. DNA for the CDR3: TGTGCCAGCGTGGCGGGGGGAACAGATACGCAGTATTTT.

This clonotype was seen at least ten times. At one end the junction does not follow the germline gene, possibly because of a read error. The chain joins TRBV12-3 or TRBV12-4 to TRBJ2-2; D unresolved. The CDR3 is 13 amino acids. CDR3 amino acids: CASSLRNTGELFF. CDR3 nucleotides: TGCGCCAGCAGTTTGAGGAACACCGGGGAGCTGTTTTTT.

This chain joins TRBV6-1 and TRBJ2-5, with 8 bases that match TRBD2. Near its end, the DNA agrees better with TRBJ2-7, so the J call may be wrong. The CDR3 sequence is 13 residues long. Germline CDR1 reads MNHNS; CDR2 reads SASEGT. CDR3 sequence: CASMAGGSYEQYF. CDR3 nucleotides: TGTGCCAGCATGGCGGGGGGCTCCTACGAGCAGTACTTC.

This clonotype was counted only a few times. This sequence joins TRBV7-2 and TRBJ2-7; perhaps TRBD2 as D (6 bases). Trimming stripped 6 bases from V and 2 bases from J, with 17 bases between. Germline CDR1 is SGHTA and CDR2 is FQGNSA. This CDR3 is 15 amino acids long. Written as DNA, the CDR3 is TGTGCCAGCAGTCCGACTAGTCACCTCCCCTACGAGCAGTACTTC. It encodes CASSPTSHLPYEQYF.

This chain links TRBV5-4 with TRBJ2-3, with 11 bases fitting TRBD2. The CDR3 is made up of 16 amino acids. Germline CDR1 reads SGHNT; CDR2 reads YYREEE (reference sequence). V lost 6 bases to trimming and J lost 6 bases; unmatched junction nucleotides: 12. DNA of the CDR3: TGTGCCAGCACCAACCCGACTAGCGGGATTGCTGATACGCAGTATTTT. Its translation: CASTNPTSGIADTQYF.

A single count supports this clonotype. The chain combines TRBV18 with TRBJ2-6; 8 bases are a match to TRBD1. The CDR3 is made up of 16 amino acids. The V gene's germline CDR1 is KGHSH and CDR2 LQKENI. With 5 bases clipped from V and 4 bases from J, the junction kept 7 bases outside the gene matches. This chain's CDR3 is CASSSDRVAGANVLTF. The CDR3 DNA reads TGTGCCAGCTCATCGGACAGGGTGGCCGGGGCCAACGTCCTGACTTTC.

The chain is built from TRBV7-9 and TRBJ2-7; a weak D match, TRBD1 (6 bases). The germline gives CDR1 SEHNR, CDR2 FQNEAQ (reference sequence). The length of the CDR3 is 14 residues. Trimming took 7 bases from V and 0 from J, leaving 13 bases between them. CDR3 sequence: CASKQTGSSYEQYF. CDR3 DNA sequence: TGTGCCAGCAAACAGACAGGTAGCTCCTACGAGCAGTACTTC.

The rearrangement uses TRBV5-5 and TRBJ1-1, with D unclear. This CDR3 is 12 amino acids long. The V and J ends lost 9 bases and 3 bases respectively, with 12 bases between them. Germline CDR1 is SGHKS and CDR2 is YYEKEE (reference sequence). Here the CDR3 DNA reads TGTGCCACCCGGGGAGCGGACACTGAAGCTTTCTTT. It yields the protein CATRGADTEAFF.

About this clonotype itself: Mismatch with germline at one junction end may stem from a read error. J is TRBJ2-6 and V is TRBV7-8, with D unresolved. CDR3 length: 16 residues. Germline V gene lookup returns CDR1 SGHVS and CDR2 FQNEAQ. Here the CDR3 DNA reads TGTGCCAGCAGCTTAAGGGTAGGGTCTGGGGACAACGTCCTGACTTTC. Protein sequence: CASSLRVGSGDNVLTF.

This clonotype was seen only a few times. The chain recombines TRBV4-1 with TRBJ2-4; D call uncertain. The CDR3 totals 15 residues. The V and J ends lost 0 bases and 9 bases respectively, with 15 bases between them. Germline lookup yields CDR1 MGHRA and CDR2 YSYEKL. The chain's CDR3 is CASSQDRSGQFIQYF. In nucleotides, the CDR3 is TGCGCCAGCAGCCAAGATCGTTCCGGGCAGTTCATTCAGTACTTC.

V is TRBV20-1 and J is TRBJ2-5; TRBD2 aligns across 12 bases. The CDR3 length is 14 residues. Trimming at V came to 5 bases and at J to 4 bases, leaving 5 bases not matched to a gene. Germline V gives CDR1 DFQATT, CDR2 SNEGSKA (reference sequence). The CDR3 DNA reads as TGCAGTGCTTCTAGCGGGAGGGCCTTAGAGACCCAGTACTTC. This gives the protein CSASSGRALETQYF.

At least ten counts were recorded for this clonotype. The chain has TRBV7-3 and TRBJ2-2, with 11 bases fitting TRBD1. This CDR3 contains 15 residues. V lost 3 bases, J lost 4 bases, and 1 base stayed unmatched. Germline V gene data show CDR1 as SGHTA and CDR2 as FQGTGA. CDR3 residues: CASSFGTGGTGELFF. CDR3 bases: TGTGCCAGCAGCTTCGGGACAGGGGGCACCGGGGAGCTGTTTTTT.

V usage is TRBV6-5 and J usage is TRBJ1-1, with unresolved D. The CDR3 is 14 amino acids. V dropped 0 bases and J dropped 5 bases, with 10 bases sitting between them. In germline, CDR1 is MNHEY, CDR2 SVGAGI. Here the CDR3 DNA reads TGTGCCAGCAGTTACTCCCGGAGTGAGACTGAAGCTTTCTTT. Protein: CASSYSRSETEAFF.